This entry concerns a single T cell receptor (beta chain). Recruits, aged 18 to 89 years, lived in 20 to 30 US areas. Participants reported their clinical history, and cohort assignment relied on those reports. The method was immunoSEQ multiplex PCR; TCRdb's version includes in-frame clones alone and lacks a portion of them. The sample holds 250,000 to 350,000 clones; around 87% are singletons and the top ten take roughly 5%. CDR3 length equals 13 residues. Germline CDR1 reads SGDLS; CDR2 reads YYNGEE. The V end lost 6 bases, the J end lost 2 bases, and 10 bases lay between the germline ends. This record comes from a study of blood T cell repertoires in COVID-19. Turning to the study itself: Researchers got acute and convalescent COVID-19 samples from the United States, Italy and Spain.

The chain is built from TRBV9 and TRBJ2-3; possibly TRBD2 for D (5 bases). The source of this sequence is a woman in her twenties or thirties who had recovered from COVID-19. The source material was PBMCs or T cells enriched from blood (not recorded which). In DNA form, the CDR3 reads TGTGCCAGCAAAGCGGACGCCACAGATACGCAGTATTTT. Protein product: CASKADATDTQYF. Full variable domain (rest looked up from reference TRBV9 and TRBJ2-3): DSGVTQTPKHLITATGQRVTLRCSPRSGDLSVYWYQQSLDQGLQFLIQYYNGEERAKGNILERFSAQQFPDLHSELNLSSLELGDSALYFCASKADATDTQYFGPGTRLTVL.